These T cell receptor beta chains were read from a single sample in a study of cytomegalovirus exposure and HLA in healthy donors. The repertoire was sequenced with immunoSEQ multiplex PCR; TCRdb's copy has only in-frame clones and lacks some. The sample yields about 49,000 clones, roughly 92% seen once. The source material was PBMCs. The receptors originated from a man younger than 35 in good health and CMV-seronegative. Each CDR3 is given with its conserved first and last residue.

V	length	J	CDR3
TRBV7-6	15	TRBJ2-3	CASSLGTSGRDTQYF
TRBV30	15	TRBJ2-4	CAWSAAGTGKNIQYF
TRBV7-8	14	TRBJ2-1	CASSPDSTSGEQFF
TRBV6-5	14	TRBJ1-1	CASSYRTANTEAFF
TRBV18	16	TRBJ2-7	CASSPRSDRSTYEQYF
TRBV28	15	TRBJ2-7	CASQWGWDRAYEQYF
TRBV4-3	15	TRBJ2-7	CASSQGGGVTYEQYF
TRBV4-2	16	TRBJ2-3	CASSQEPSGSTDTQYF
TRBV18	13	TRBJ1-1	CASSPDWNTEAFF
TRBV4-1	16	TRBJ1-5	CASSQGTGAGHQPQHF
TRBV6-4	16	TRBJ2-2	CASSLGAGGGTGELFF
TRBV6-4	15	TRBJ2-1	CASSVEAGGGGEQFF
TRBV28	13	TRBJ2-1	CASAPGDYNEQFF
TRBV29-1	14	TRBJ2-5	CSVHDRGGQETQYF
TRBV9	16	TRBJ2-5	CASSVGLAGVEETQYF
TRBV4-1	13	TRBJ2-1	CASSRETGNEQFF
TRBV21-1	11	TRBJ2-5	CASSKGVDRYF
TRBV10-2	13	TRBJ2-7	CASSEAQGYEQYF
TRBV2	13	TRBJ2-1	CASTMGGIDEQFF
TRBV9	17	TRBJ2-5	CASSVDPPTGRLETQYF
TRBV5-3	16	TRBJ2-1	CARSLELLDSNNEQFF
TRBV4-1	16	TRBJ2-3	CASSQVLSGGQDTQYF
TRBV27	18	TRBJ2-1	CASSLLAGGVSSYNEQFF
TRBV6-5	13	TRBJ2-7	CASRPSGTDEQYF
TRBV7-8	14	TRBJ1-1	CASSLGTSNTEAFF
TRBV29-1	14	TRBJ2-7	CSVVGLARTYEQYF
TRBV7-2	11	TRBJ2-7	CASSLLYEQYF
TRBV2	13	TRBJ2-7	CASGRGIGYEQYF
TRBV2	13	TRBJ1-5	CASSLAGNQPQHF
TRBV7-9	13	TRBJ1-1	CASGQGSVTEAFF
TRBV4-1	14	TRBJ2-7	CASSPGDRRHEQYF
TRBV28	15	TRBJ1-1	CASSGGGGLGTEAFF
TRBV19	16	TRBJ1-5	CASSIEWGRRNQPQHF
TRBV10-3	13	TRBJ2-7	CAISGAGGNEQYF
TRBV28	13	TRBJ2-7	CASSPNALDEQYF
TRBV4-3	17	TRBJ2-1	CASSQDGLASGKDEQFF
TRBV18	16	TRBJ1-3	CASSPFEGATGNTIYF
TRBV5-1	14	TRBJ2-1	CASSLDRGPNEQFF
TRBV27	16	TRBJ1-2	CASSLGPGVGVYGYTF
TRBV5-1	13	TRBJ2-7	CASSSTGAYEQYF
TRBV18	15	TRBJ2-6	CASSPPRAGANVLTF
TRBV11-3	16	TRBJ2-3	CASSRGTSGSTDTQYF
TRBV7-9	14	TRBJ1-1	CASSLERGRSEAFF
TRBV2	14	TRBJ2-2	CASTARENTGELFF
TRBV6-4	14	TRBJ2-2	CASSDGGDTGELFF
TRBV18	13	TRBJ1-2	CASSPTRGNGYTF
TRBV14	15	TRBJ1-1	CASSPHPGRNTEAFF
TRBV10-3	17	TRBJ2-3	CAISPIGLKEGQDTQYF
TRBV14	13	TRBJ1-5	CASSQQASSPQHF
TRBV6-6	12	TRBJ2-7	CASSRTPYEQYF
TRBV11-3	16	TRBJ1-3	CASSSAQQGSGNTIYF
TRBV9	16	TRBJ2-2	CASSVAPDRKIGELFF
TRBV19	14	TRBJ2-7	CASGPASAYYEQYF